This T cell receptor beta chain was retrieved from a study of OX40 agonist ivuxolimab in advanced cancers. Method: immunoSEQ multiplex PCR; TCRdb's copy keeps in-frame clones and lacks some. The sample lists 80,000 to 100,000 clones, 93% occurring once. The CDR3 has 17 amino acids. Between the trimmed V and J ends, which lost 2 bases and 7 bases, there was a span of 18 bases. In germline, CDR1 is WNHNN, CDR2 SYGVQD (reference sequence). This clone has only a few counts. Material: CD4+ or CD8+ T cells sorted from blood, obtained in a trial of the OX40 agonist ivuxolimab. This TCR came from an adult with an advanced solid tumor such as melanoma, head and neck, liver or kidney cancer. The chain has TRBV10-1 and TRBJ1-6; D remains unclear. The DNA for the CDR3 is TGCGCCAGCAGTGAGACGGGCAATGGGTTGCGAAATTCACCCCTCCACTTT. Translation: CASSETGNGLRNSPLHF.